This T cell receptor (beta chain) is drawn from a study of glioma-infiltrating T cells. Using RNA template, CDR3s of TCR alpha and beta were amplified with iRepertoire arm-PCR. Input was 100-400 ng of tissue mRNA or PBMC total RNA. TCRdb itself ran the multiplex PCR reads through MiXCR, one entry per CDR3 protein. The sample consists of roughly 120,000 distinct CDR3 sequences, around 25% of them appearing once. Regarding the study as a whole: Non-neoplastic patients had below-expected tissue-blood divergence, while all gliomas exceeded expectation. Tissue and blood shared very few CDR3 sequences.

The CDR3 extends over 19 amino acids. The V gene's germline CDR1 is SGHAT and CDR2 FQNNGV. V dropped 3 bases and J dropped 3; count of bases not matched to a gene: 18. On this clonotype: Its antigen is undetermined.

The sequencing sample was made of glioma tissue, nonneoplastic brain tissue, or PBMCs (not recorded which). This sequence joins TRBV11-2 and TRBJ2-3, with 7 nucleotides matching TRBD2. This clonotype was sampled from a human donor with low-grade glioma or glioblastoma, undergoing nonglioma brain surgery, or in good health (not recorded which). CDR3 amino acids: CASSFSVHPRLADTDTQYF. CDR3 coding DNA: TGTGCCAGCAGCTTTAGTGTCCACCCCCGGCTAGCGGATACAGATACGCAGTATTTT.